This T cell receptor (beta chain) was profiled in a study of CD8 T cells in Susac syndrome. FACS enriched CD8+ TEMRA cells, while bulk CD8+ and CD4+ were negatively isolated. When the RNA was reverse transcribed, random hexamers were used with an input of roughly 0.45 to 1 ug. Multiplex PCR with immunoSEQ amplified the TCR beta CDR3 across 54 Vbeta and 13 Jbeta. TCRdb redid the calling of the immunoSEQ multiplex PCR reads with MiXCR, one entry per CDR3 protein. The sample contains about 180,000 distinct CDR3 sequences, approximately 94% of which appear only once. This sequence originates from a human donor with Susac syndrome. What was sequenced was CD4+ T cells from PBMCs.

CDR3 region: CSASLWTEDGNYGYTF. CDR3 in DNA: TGCAGTGCTAGCCTGTGGACAGAGGACGGCAACTATGGCTACACCTTC. This chain uses TRBV20-1 with TRBJ1-2; D possibly corresponds to TRBD1 (6 bases). This CDR3 is 16 amino acids long. CDR1 is DFQATT and CDR2 is SNEGSKA in the germline V gene (reference sequence). V was clipped by 3 bases and J by 2 bases, with 19 bases between them.